This passage covers 21 T cell receptor beta chains from one sample sequenced in a study of shared clonotypes between healthy human individuals. Naive CD8 cells, CD45RO-negative and positively selected for CCR7, excluded terminally differentiated effector memory CD45RA+ cells. Profiling relied on immunoSEQ multiplex PCR, and the TCRdb table lists in-frame clones only, not all of them. The sample includes about 580,000 clones, 98% of them seen just once. Sequencing input: naive CD8+ T cells sorted from blood. These receptors were obtained from a man aged 25 to 45 in good health.

The chain carries TRBV28 and TRBJ1-2, with D perhaps TRBD1 (6 bases). This CDR3 is 17 amino acids long. The germline V gene has CDR1 MDHEN and CDR2 SYDVKM. V was clipped by 6 bases and J by 4 bases, with 24 bases between them. The CDR3 reads CASSRRPEGGHGYGYTF. The CDR3 DNA sequence: TGTGCCAGCAGCCGAAGGCCTGAAGGGGGGCATGGCTATGGCTACACCTTC.

V and J are TRBV7-2 and TRBJ2-2; 7 bases are a match to TRBD1. The CDR3 contains 16 residues. Trimming removed 4 bases from V and 6 bases from J; junction bases left unmatched: 11. The germline V gene has CDR1 SGHTA and CDR2 FQGNSA. CDR3 sequence: CASSYRDSNYPGELFF. The CDR3 region has the DNA TGTGCCAGCAGCTACCGGGACAGCAACTACCCCGGGGAGCTGTTTTTT. The complete variable domain, with remaining parts taken from reference TRBV7-2 and TRBJ2-2, reads GAGVSQSPSNKVTEKGKDVELRCDPISGHTALYWYRQSLGQGLEFLIYFQGNSAPDKSGLPSDRFSAERTGGSVSTLTIQRTQQEDSAVYLCASSYRDSNYPGELFFGEGSRLTVL.

The chain couples TRBV10-3 to TRBJ2-1, with D maybe TRBD2 (5 bases). The V end was cut by 11 bases, the J end by 0 bases, with 8 bases between. The CDR3 runs to 12 residues. CDR1 is ENHRY, CDR2 SYGVKD, per germline. The CDR3 sequence is CAVGSSYNEQFF. DNA for the CDR3: TGTGCCGTAGGGAGCTCCTACAATGAGCAGTTCTTC.

The rearrangement uses TRBV5-1 and TRBJ2-7, with 14 bases matching TRBD2. CDR1 SGHRS and CDR2 YFSETQ come from the germline V gene. CDR3 length: 18 residues. V lost 0 bases, J lost 3 bases, and 8 bases stayed unmatched. In DNA form, the CDR3 reads TGCGCCAGCAGCTTGGGGGGGACTAGCGGGAGTGGGCGCTACGAGCAGTACTTC. The encoded protein is CASSLGGTSGSGRYEQYF.

The chain recombines TRBV28 with TRBJ1-1; 8 nucleotides match TRBD1. Germline V gene lookup returns CDR1 MDHEN and CDR2 SYDVKM. The CDR3 loop spans 14 amino acids. Trimming cost V 3 bases and J 2 bases; bases outside gene matches: 2. CDR3 region: CASSFDRGNTEAFF. CDR3 DNA sequence: TGTGCCAGCAGTTTCGACAGGGGCAACACTGAAGCTTTCTTT.

The chain links TRBV7-2 to TRBJ2-1, with TRBD1 matching 7 bases. The CDR3 spans 14 residues. Germline values: CDR1 SGHTA, CDR2 FQGNSA. V dropped 1 base and J dropped 4; count of bases not matched to a gene: 1. In DNA, the CDR3 is TGTGCCAGCAGCTTAGAGGGACAGTACAATGAGCAGTTCTTC. Translated: CASSLEGQYNEQFF.

The chain joins TRBV15 to TRBJ2-1, with 8 bases lining up with TRBD1. CDR1 is LNHNV, CDR2 YYDKDF, per germline (reference sequence). The CDR3 sequence is 15 residues long. V lost 9 bases and J lost 5; bases outside the gene matches: 12. The CDR3, as DNA: TGTGCCACTAAGACAGGGGATAGTCTCAACAATGAGCAGTTCTTC. Encoded protein: CATKTGDSLNNEQFF.

V and J are TRBV21-1 and TRBJ1-2; the DNA was not compared with TRBD1, the D call given in the table. TRBV21-1 is a pseudogene locus. The CDR3 has 17 residues. CDR3 loop: CASSKVSDRDGNYGYTF. CDR3 bases: TGTGCCAGCAGCAAAGTCTCAGACAGGGACGGGAACTATGGCTACACCTTC.

The chain couples TRBV13 to TRBJ2-2, with TRBD2 matching 13 bases. Trimming cost V 5 bases and J 5 bases; bases outside gene matches: 5. The germline V gene encodes CDR1 PRHDT and CDR2 FYEKMQ (reference sequence). This CDR3 spans 16 amino acids. The CDR3 here is CASSRLGLAGTGELFF. The CDR3 coding sequence is TGTGCCAGCAGCCGGTTGGGACTAGCGGGAACCGGGGAGCTGTTTTTT.

The gene calls are TRBV15 and TRBJ2-1; TRBD1 agrees at 7 bases. The germline CDR1 and CDR2 sequences are LNHNV and YYDKDF (reference sequence). Trimming at V came to 3 bases and at J to 4 bases, leaving 9 bases not matched to a gene. CDR3 length equals 16 residues. The CDR3 loop is CATSSYDRALYNEQFF. The DNA for the CDR3 is TGTGCCACCAGCAGTTACGACAGGGCCCTTTACAATGAGCAGTTCTTC.

This chain connects TRBV27 to TRBJ2-7; D remains unclear. Germline CDR1 and CDR2: MNHEY and SMNVEV (reference sequence). The CDR3 length is 14 residues. With 6 bases removed from V and 3 bases from J, the gap between germline ends came to 15 bases. The CDR3 region has the DNA TGTGCCAGCAGCTCGTTAGGGTCAAACTACGAGCAGTACTTC. The encoded protein is CASSSLGSNYEQYF.

This clone was observed once. J is TRBJ1-4 and V is TRBV7-9, with a weak D call TRBD1 (5 bases). The CDR3 covers 14 residues. The germline V gene has CDR1 SEHNR and CDR2 FQNEAQ (reference sequence). Trimming left V 2 bases short and J 8 bases short, with 12 bases between. CDR3 sequence (DNA): TGTGCCAGCAGCTTAAAGGGGCGGTTGGAAAAACTGTTTTTT. Its protein product is CASSLKGRLEKLFF.

The chain employs TRBV11-2 and TRBJ1-5; tentatively, D is TRBD1 (6 bases). V dropped 1 base and J dropped 3 bases, with 13 bases sitting between them. This CDR3 spans 16 amino acids. Germline V gene lookup returns CDR1 SGHAT and CDR2 FQNNGV. This chain's CDR3 is CASSLGRTATNQPQHF. DNA of the CDR3: TGTGCCAGCAGCTTAGGGAGGACAGCCACCAATCAGCCCCAGCATTTT. Variable domain in full (rest from reference TRBV11-2 and TRBJ1-5): EAGVAQSPRYKIIEKRQSVAFWCNPISGHATLYWYQQILGQGPKLLIQFQNNGVVDDSQLPKDRFSAERLKGVDSTLKIQPAKLEDSAVYLCASSLGRTATNQPQHFGDGTRLSIL.

This clone is a singleton in its sample. The rearrangement links TRBV4-3 to TRBJ2-1; 9 nucleotides align to TRBD2. The V gene's germline CDR1 is LGHNA and CDR2 YSLEER. CDR3 length: 16 residues. The junction had 8 bases not matched to a gene; V was cut back by 0 bases and J by 8 bases. The CDR3 region is CASSQEIPSGIDEQFF. The CDR3, as DNA: TGCGCCAGCAGCCAAGAAATACCTAGCGGGATAGATGAGCAGTTCTTC.

V is TRBV9 and J is TRBJ2-1, with D tentatively TRBD1 (6 bases). Deletions cut 5 bases from V and 9 bases from J, with 12 bases between. The CDR3 runs to 12 residues. The germline gives CDR1 SGDLS, CDR2 YYNGEE. CDR3 region: CASSTGLGEQFF. CDR3 nucleotides: TGTGCCAGCAGTACAGGGTTAGGTGAGCAGTTCTTC.

The V and J genes are TRBV30 and TRBJ1-2; 8 bases line up with TRBD1. The CDR3 length is 13 residues. Germline lookup yields CDR1 GTSNPN and CDR2 SVGIG (reference sequence). The J segment lost 4 bases and the V segment lost 5 bases, leaving 6 bases of the junction unmatched. CDR3 protein: CAWEPGGSYGYTF. CDR3 bases: TGTGCCTGGGAACCAGGGGGCAGCTATGGCTACACCTTC.

This clone was detected only a few times. The chain links TRBV4-1 to TRBJ1-5, with 8 bases identical to TRBD1. The CDR3 contains 16 residues. With 3 bases clipped from V and 3 bases from J, the junction kept 7 bases outside the gene matches. Germline V gives CDR1 MGHRA, CDR2 YSYEKL. CDR3 coding DNA: TGCGCCAGCAGCCACTTAGGACAGGGAATCAATCAGCCCCAGCATTTT. Translating it yields CASSHLGQGINQPQHF.

The J gene is TRBJ2-3, the V gene TRBV29-1; 11 bases match TRBD2. CDR1 SQVTM and CDR2 ANQGSEA come from the germline V gene. V shed 5 bases and J 4 bases; nucleotides not matched to a gene: 5. The CDR3 loop spans 14 amino acids. CDR3 protein: CSVLGLAGSDTQYF. For the CDR3, the DNA is TGCAGCGTTTTAGGACTAGCGGGCTCAGATACGCAGTATTTT.

The rearrangement joins TRBV7-5 to TRBJ1-5. TRBV7-5 is deemed a pseudogene. The CDR3 has 16 residues. CDR3 in DNA: TGTGCCAGAAGCTTAGTCGCGAAATATAGCAATCAGCCCCAGCATTTT. This translates into CARSLVAKYSNQPQHF.

This chain links TRBV5-1 with TRBJ1-1; D possibly corresponds to TRBD1 (5 bases). Germline CDR1 and CDR2: SGHRS and YFSETQ. V lost 8 bases, J lost 9 bases, and 17 bases lay in between. CDR3 size: 12 residues. CDR3 region: CASYGGESKAFF. CDR3 coding DNA: TGCGCCAGTTATGGGGGGGAAAGTAAAGCTTTCTTT.

This chain uses TRBV28 with TRBJ1-1, with D perhaps matching TRBD1 (5 bases). This CDR3 has 15 amino acids. Germline CDR1 MDHEN, CDR2 SYDVKM. Trimming took 5 bases from V and 4 from J, leaving 17 bases between them. CDR3 bases: TGTGCCAGCAGTGGGAGACAGCTCGAGTTCACTGAAGCTTTCTTT. This translates into CASSGRQLEFTEAFF.